One and the same sample provided the 24 T cell receptor beta chains below, sequenced in a study of identical twins. TCRdb passed the 5' RACE reads through MiXCR, listing each CDR3 protein once. Of 250,000 or so distinct CDR3 sequences listed, approximately 8.3% were seen once; the top ten hold about 3%. The sample also formed part of further work on yellow fever vaccine responses in identical twins.

The sequenced material came from CD8+ T cells sorted from blood. The source is a woman under 30 in good health.

The chain links TRBV18 to TRBJ1-1; the match to TRBD1 covers 9 bases. Germline V CDR1 and CDR2: KGHSH, LQKENI. The V segment lost 6 bases and the J segment 1 base; nucleotides outside the gene matches: 6. The CDR3 is 15 residues long. CDR3 nucleotides: TGTGCCAGCTCGCCGGGACAGGGAGGGAACACTGAAGCTTTCTTT. It encodes CASSPGQGGNTEAFF. The variable domain in full, with the rest retrieved from reference TRBV18 and TRBJ1-1, is NAGVMQNPRHLVRRRGQEARLRCSPMKGHSHVYWYRQLPEEGLKFMVYLQKENIIDESGMPKERFSAEFPKEGPSILRIQQVVRGDSAAYFCASSPGQGGNTEAFFGQGTRLTVV.

This clonotype turned up a few times. This sequence joins TRBV27 and TRBJ2-1; D may be TRBD2 (6 bases). From germline, CDR1 is MNHEY and CDR2 SMNVEV (reference sequence). This CDR3 contains 13 residues. The V end lost 4 bases, the J end lost 8 bases, and 12 bases lay between the germline ends. CDR3 sequence reads: CASSYGGAYEQFF. The CDR3 nucleotides read TGTGCCAGCAGTTACGGGGGAGCGTATGAGCAGTTCTTC.

V gene TRBV9 combines with J gene TRBJ2-1; maybe TRBD2 (6 bases). V lost 2 bases and J lost 9, with 12 bases in between. Looked up from germline, CDR1 is SGDLS and CDR2 is YYNGEE. CDR3 size: 13 residues. CDR3 amino acids: CASSVTGAGEQFF. The CDR3 DNA reads TGTGCCAGCAGCGTCACGGGAGCGGGTGAGCAGTTCTTC.

This clonotype was seen only a few times. The gene calls are TRBV24-1 and TRBJ2-7; D remains ambiguous. Germline CDR1 is KGHDR and CDR2 is SFDVKD. Trimming removed 4 bases from V and 1 base from J, with 10 bases in between. This CDR3 spans 14 amino acids. CDR3 loop: CATSDAGRSYEQYF. CDR3 coding DNA: TGTGCCACCAGTGACGCTGGTAGATCCTACGAGCAGTACTTC.

V and J are TRBV29-1 and TRBJ2-2, with D unresolved. CDR1 and CDR2 from the germline V gene are SQVTM and ANQGSEA. V was pared by 7 bases and J by 4 bases, with 10 bases between. This CDR3 contains 12 residues. This CDR3 is CSAPESTGELFF. CDR3 nucleotide sequence: TGCAGCGCACCCGAGTCCACCGGGGAGCTGTTTTTT.

This chain links TRBV6-2 or TRBV6-3 with TRBJ2-1; D not certain. The CDR3 covers 14 residues. The V gene lost 4 bases and the J gene lost 1 base, with 8 bases spanning the gap. Per germline, CDR1 MNHEY and CDR2 SVGEGT. CDR3 sequence reads: CASSFTVSYNEQFF. As DNA, the CDR3 is TGTGCCAGCAGTTTTACGGTGTCCTACAATGAGCAGTTCTTC.

The sample holds many counts of this clonotype. CDR3 sequence reads: CSVERMGTGAHEQYF. In DNA, the CDR3 is TGCAGCGTTGAAAGGATGGGGACAGGGGCCCACGAGCAGTACTTC. V and J are TRBV29-1 and TRBJ2-7; TRBD1 matches at 10 bases. The CDR3 runs to 15 residues. The J segment lost 5 bases and the V segment lost 2 bases, leaving 9 bases of the junction unmatched. CDR1 and CDR2 from the germline V gene are SQVTM and ANQGSEA.

This clonotype has a handful of counts. The chain links TRBV20-1 to TRBJ2-3; 7 nucleotides match TRBD2. V lost 3 bases to trimming and J lost 2 bases; unmatched junction nucleotides: 8. The CDR3 contains 15 residues. Germline values: CDR1 DFQATT, CDR2 SNEGSKA (reference sequence). The CDR3 coding sequence is TGCAGTGCTAGGGCCCTACGGGAGGCCACAGATACGCAGTATTTT. Translated: CSARALREATDTQYF.

The rearrangement uses TRBV9 and TRBJ1-1; D remains unclear. The CDR3 runs to 15 residues. CDR1 is SGDLS and CDR2 is YYNGEE in the germline V gene. V lost 0 bases and J lost 0, with 9 bases in between. The DNA for the CDR3 is TGTGCCAGCAGCGTAGGTAACAGCATGAACACTGAAGCTTTCTTT. Its translation is CASSVGNSMNTEAFF.

The chain couples TRBV13 to TRBJ2-7; D unclear. V dropped 5 bases and J dropped 2 bases, with 16 bases sitting between them. The length of the CDR3 is 15 residues. The V gene's germline CDR1 is PRHDT and CDR2 FYEKMQ (reference sequence). The CDR3 nucleotides read TGTGCCAGCAGCCTCCTCCGCAATTTACCCTACGAGCAGTACTTC. Translated, it gives CASSLLRNLPYEQYF.

This clonotype has only a few counts. The V and J genes are TRBV6-2 or TRBV6-3 and TRBJ2-5, with TRBD2 matching 7 bases. The CDR3 is made up of 15 amino acids. Trimming removed 6 bases from V and 5 bases from J; junction bases left unmatched: 12. CDR1 is MNHEY, CDR2 SVGEGT, per germline. CDR3 DNA sequence: TGTGCCAGCAGCTCTCGACTAGCATCGAGGGAGACCCAGTACTTC. This sequence encodes CASSSRLASRETQYF.

The chain uses TRBV7-6 and TRBJ2-1; 7 bases line up with TRBD2. Germline lookup yields CDR1 SGHVS and CDR2 FNYEAQ. The CDR3 is made up of 15 amino acids. The junction had 9 bases not matched to a gene; V was cut back by 4 bases and J by 6 bases. CDR3 in amino acids: CASSSGLVEVNEQFF. In DNA, the CDR3 is TGTGCCAGCAGCTCCGGACTAGTGGAGGTCAATGAGCAGTTCTTC.

The chain employs TRBV4-3 and TRBJ2-7; 7 bases align to TRBD1. V shed 0 bases and J 5 bases; nucleotides not matched to a gene: 13. The germline CDR1 and CDR2 sequences are LGHNA and YSLEER. The CDR3 runs to 17 residues. CDR3 region: CASSQDHAAGGMNEQYF. The CDR3 DNA reads TGCGCCAGCAGCCAAGATCACGCGGCAGGGGGTATGAACGAGCAGTACTTC.

This clonotype was recorded a few times. The chain couples TRBV10-3 to TRBJ2-1; D is ambiguous. Germline CDR1 ENHRY, CDR2 SYGVKD. V was cut by 7 bases and J by 0 bases, with 10 bases left in between. The CDR3 extends over 14 amino acids. The CDR3 region is CAITTENSYNEQFF. For the CDR3, the DNA is TGTGCCATCACGACTGAGAACTCCTACAATGAGCAGTTCTTC.

This clonotype has more than one count but fewer than ten. This chain joins TRBV11-1 and TRBJ1-1; D is ambiguous. The germline V gene encodes CDR1 SGHAT and CDR2 FQDESV (reference sequence). V shed 1 base and J shed 5 bases, with 14 bases lying between them. This CDR3 comprises 15 residues. The CDR3 DNA is TGTGCCAGCAGCTTAGTGAATAGAGCGGAGACTGAAGCTTTCTTT. Its protein is CASSLVNRAETEAFF.

This clonotype has a handful of counts. The rearrangement uses TRBV29-1 and TRBJ2-7, with D maybe TRBD1 (6 bases). The length of the CDR3 is 13 residues. V shed 4 bases and J shed 0 bases, with 10 bases lying between them. Germline values: CDR1 SQVTM, CDR2 ANQGSEA. CDR3 nucleotide sequence: TGCAGCGTTGTTTGGGACAACTCCTACGAGCAGTACTTC. It specifies CSVVWDNSYEQYF.

This clonotype was seen at least ten times. Written as DNA, the CDR3 is TGCAGCGTCGCAGGGCGGGACACCGGGGAGCTGTTTTTT. It specifies CSVAGRDTGELFF. This rearrangement joins TRBV29-1 to TRBJ2-2; D is possibly TRBD1 or TRBD2 (5 bases each). Between the trimmed V and J ends, which lost 6 bases and 3 bases, there was a span of 11 bases. The germline gives CDR1 SQVTM, CDR2 ANQGSEA. The CDR3 extends over 13 amino acids.

This clonotype appeared a few times. The rearrangement uses TRBV10-2 and TRBJ2-1, with unresolved D. Per the germline V gene, CDR1 is WSHSY and CDR2 is SAAADI. The CDR3 loop spans 14 amino acids. Trimming cost V 7 bases and J 0 bases, with 10 bases left between them. The CDR3 coding sequence is TGCGCCAGCACCGATCTGAGCTCCTACAATGAGCAGTTCTTC. Protein: CASTDLSSYNEQFF.

This clonotype came up a few times. The chain has TRBV6-2 or TRBV6-3 and TRBJ2-3, with D tentatively TRBD2 (6 bases). This CDR3 is built from 15 residues. V lost 6 bases to trimming and J lost 2 bases, with 15 bases between them. Germline assignment: CDR1 MNHEY and CDR2 SVGEGT. The CDR3 loop is CASRSGTVDTDTQYF. The CDR3 region has the DNA TGTGCCAGCAGATCCGGGACTGTGGACACAGATACGCAGTATTTT.

This clonotype showed up many times. The V call is TRBV6-2 or TRBV6-3, the J call TRBJ1-1; TRBD1 aligns across 8 bases. Losses at the gene ends were 5 bases for V and 3 bases for J; bases not matched to a gene: 5. The CDR3 contains 14 residues. Germline CDR1 and CDR2: MNHEY and SVGEGT. The CDR3, as DNA: TGTGCCAGCAGTCTCCGACAGGGGCACACTGAAGCTTTCTTT. This translates into CASSLRQGHTEAFF.

This clonotype occurred a few times. J is TRBJ1-1 and V is TRBV20-1, with TRBD1 matching 11 bases. After removal of 6 bases from V and 3 bases from J, the junction contained 3 bases not matched to a gene. This CDR3 is 13 amino acids long. Germline loops: CDR1 DFQATT, CDR2 SNEGSKA (reference sequence). CDR3 protein: CSAEGQGDTEAFF. The CDR3 coding sequence is TGCAGTGCGGAGGGACAGGGGGACACTGAAGCTTTCTTT.

This rearrangement joins TRBV7-3 to TRBJ2-1, with 13 bases lining up with TRBD2. CDR3 size: 17 residues. The V gene's germline CDR1 is SGHTA and CDR2 FQGTGA. The V and J ends lost 1 base and 5 bases, in that order; junction bases with no gene match: 5. The CDR3, as DNA: TGTGCCAGCAGCTTAATCCAGGGACTAGCGGGGAACAATGAGCAGTTCTTC. Its protein is CASSLIQGLAGNNEQFF.

The chain is built from TRBV7-9 and TRBJ2-3; D is possibly TRBD1 or TRBD2 (5 bases each). Germline CDR1 is SEHNR and CDR2 is FQNEAQ (reference sequence). Trimming pared 3 bases from V and 6 bases from J, leaving 13 bases between. The CDR3 is 14 amino acids. The DNA for the CDR3 is TGTGCCAGCAGCTTGTCGCTAGCAGGGGATACGCAGTATTTT. The encoded protein is CASSLSLAGDTQYF. The full variable domain, with the rest looked up from reference TRBV7-9 and TRBJ2-3, is DTGVSQNPRHKITKRGQNVTFRCDPISEHNRLYWYRQTLGQGPEFLTYFQNEAQLEKSRLLSDRFSAERPKGSFSTLEIQRTEQGDSAMYLCASSLSLAGDTQYFGPGTRLTVL.

The V gene is TRBV5-6, the J gene TRBJ2-7, with D possibly being TRBD2 (6 bases). This CDR3 has 13 residues. V was pared by 0 bases and J by 6 bases, with 10 bases between. Germline V CDR1 and CDR2: SGHDT, YYEEEE. The CDR3 coding sequence is TGTGCCAGCAGCTTGGTGGAGGGAGGCGAGCAGTACTTC. Protein product: CASSLVEGGEQYF.